This T cell receptor beta chain was captured by sequencing in a study of technical replicates of blood from a handful of donors. Assay used: immunoSEQ multiplex PCR; TCRdb lists only in-frame clones, some missing. The table includes 75,000 to 80,000 clones, 94% detected once. Unmatched junction bases numbered 6, after V lost 3 bases and J lost 4 bases. This CDR3 has 15 amino acids. CDR1 is SGHNT and CDR2 is YYREEE in the germline V gene (reference sequence). The TCR sequence derives from a human donor in good health. The sequenced sample consisted of T cells isolated from PBMCs. V usage is TRBV5-4 and J usage is TRBJ1-4; 7 bases fit TRBD1. CDR3 DNA: TGTGCCAGCAGCTCCAGGGGACAGCTTAATGAAAAACTGTTTTTT. Amino acids: CASSSRGQLNEKLFF.